Listed below are T cell receptor beta chains from one sample, sequenced in a study of response to subunit inactivated influenza vaccine. TCRdb reprocessed the RT-PCR reads with MiXCR, giving one entry per CDR3 protein. Of about 480,000 distinct CDR3 sequences detected, 9.5% to 13% appear once; the ten largest clones hold 9.5% to 15%. Sample: PBMCs from blood, taken about 6 weeks after vaccination. The receptors come from a middle-aged man who received an inactivated influenza vaccine. The CDR3 runs from the conserved cysteine through the conserved F or W. A D gene is named only where the DNA matches it firmly. Size is stated for part of the rows, as once, few or many counts, or as a class when the clone is expanded.

clone_size: .
cdr3_length: 12
j_call: TRBJ2-1
v_call: TRBV6-2/TRBV6-3
d_call: .
cdr3_nt: TGTGCCAGCAGCCAAGTGGGCCCTGAGCAGTTCTTC
cdr3_aa: CASSQVGPEQFF

clone_size: large
cdr3_length: 13
j_call: TRBJ1-5
v_call: TRBV11-2
d_call: .
cdr3_nt: TGTGCCAGCAGCCAGGACATGAATCAGCCCCAGCATTTT
cdr3_aa: CASSQDMNQPQHF

clone_size: .
cdr3_length: 15
j_call: TRBJ1-3
v_call: TRBV20-1
d_call: .
cdr3_nt: TGCAGTGCTAGCGCAGGGACGAGCTCTGGAAACACCATATATTTT
cdr3_aa: CSASAGTSSGNTIYF

clone_size: .
cdr3_length: 16
j_call: TRBJ2-7
v_call: TRBV4-3
d_call: .
cdr3_nt: TGCGCCAGCAGCCCCGGTTCGCGGGCCGGCCCCTACGAGCAGTACTTC
cdr3_aa: CASSPGSRAGPYEQYF

clone_size: .
cdr3_length: 15
j_call: TRBJ2-1
v_call: TRBV6-5
d_call: TRBD2
cdr3_nt: TGTGCCAGCAGTTACGGTAGCGGGGTCTACAATGAGCAGTTCTTC
cdr3_aa: CASSYGSGVYNEQFF

clone_size: few
cdr3_length: 16
j_call: TRBJ2-5
v_call: TRBV12-3/TRBV12-4
d_call: TRBD2
cdr3_nt: TGTGCCAGCAGTCCTGGACTAGCGGGGGGGTTTGAGACCCAGTACTTC
cdr3_aa: CASSPGLAGGFETQYF

clone_size: many
cdr3_length: 13
j_call: TRBJ2-2
v_call: TRBV28
d_call: .
cdr3_nt: TGTGCCAGCTCGGCCCCCGGGACCGGGGAGCTGTTTTTT
cdr3_aa: CASSAPGTGELFF

clone_size: few
cdr3_length: 16
j_call: TRBJ1-6
v_call: TRBV12-3/TRBV12-4
d_call: TRBD1
cdr3_nt: TGTGCCAGCAGTCTCCCCAGGGGGACCTATAATTCACCTCTCCACTTT
cdr3_aa: CASSLPRGTYNSPLHF

clone_size: .
cdr3_length: 16
j_call: TRBJ2-1
v_call: TRBV7-2
d_call: .
cdr3_nt: TGTGCCAGCAGCCCCGCCACCGGGAAGCACTACAATGAGCAGTTCTTC
cdr3_aa: CASSPATGKHYNEQFF

clone_size: many
cdr3_length: 18
j_call: TRBJ2-6
v_call: TRBV28
d_call: .
cdr3_nt: TGTGCCAGCAGCTCCTCCGGGGTCCGGCGGTCTGGGGCCAACGTCCTGACTTTC
cdr3_aa: CASSSSGVRRSGANVLTF

clone_size: few
cdr3_length: 15
j_call: TRBJ2-3
v_call: TRBV24-1
d_call: TRBD1
cdr3_nt: TGTGCCACCAGACCCCGGACAGGGTTTTCAGATACGCAGTATTTT
cdr3_aa: CATRPRTGFSDTQYF

clone_size: .
cdr3_length: 18
j_call: TRBJ2-3
v_call: TRBV7-2
d_call: .
cdr3_nt: TGTGCCAGCAGCTTACCGATTCAGGGCGACTTAGGACAAGATACGCAGTATTTT
cdr3_aa: CASSLPIQGDLGQDTQYF

clone_size: few
cdr3_length: 13
j_call: TRBJ1-5
v_call: TRBV29-1
d_call: TRBD1
cdr3_nt: TGCAGCGTTTCACAGGGACAGGGGCAGCCCCAGCATTTT
cdr3_aa: CSVSQGQGQPQHF

clone_size: many
cdr3_length: 12
j_call: TRBJ2-1
v_call: TRBV29-1
d_call: .
cdr3_nt: TGCAGCGGAGATACAGGGTTCGGTGAGCAGTTCTTC
cdr3_aa: CSGDTGFGEQFF

clone_size: few
cdr3_length: 16
j_call: TRBJ2-2
v_call: TRBV12-3/TRBV12-4
d_call: TRBD1
cdr3_nt: TGTGCCAGCAGTTTAGACAGGGGTATCAACACCGGGGAGCTGTTTTTT
cdr3_aa: CASSLDRGINTGELFF

clone_size: .
cdr3_length: 17
j_call: TRBJ2-1
v_call: TRBV28
d_call: TRBD2
cdr3_nt: TGTGCCAGCAGTTTGCTAGCGGGAGGGCCCCCCTACAATGAGCAGTTCTTC
cdr3_aa: CASSLLAGGPPYNEQFF

clone_size: .
cdr3_length: 15
j_call: TRBJ2-7
v_call: TRBV6-2/TRBV6-3
d_call: .
cdr3_nt: TGTGCCAGCAGTGTCCCCGGGAAGGGGTCCTACGAGCAGTACTTC
cdr3_aa: CASSVPGKGSYEQYF

clone_size: few
cdr3_length: 14
j_call: TRBJ1-5
v_call: TRBV6-2/TRBV6-3
d_call: .
cdr3_nt: TGTGCCAGCAGTTGGGCGGGGGCGAATCAGCCCCAGCATTTT
cdr3_aa: CASSWAGANQPQHF

clone_size: many
cdr3_length: 14
j_call: TRBJ2-7
v_call: TRBV29-1
d_call: TRBD2
cdr3_nt: TGCAGCGTTGTATCCAGCGGGAGGGCCTACGAGCAGTACTTC
cdr3_aa: CSVVSSGRAYEQYF

clone_size: many
cdr3_length: 15
j_call: TRBJ2-5
v_call: TRBV9
d_call: .
cdr3_nt: TGTGCCAGCAGCTATCAATCGGGTCCCCAAGAGACCCAGTACTTC
cdr3_aa: CASSYQSGPQETQYF

clone_size: few
cdr3_length: 13
j_call: TRBJ2-7
v_call: TRBV6-2/TRBV6-3
d_call: TRBD2
cdr3_nt: TGTGCCAGCAGTCAATATAGCGGGAACGAGCAGTACTTC
cdr3_aa: CASSQYSGNEQYF

clone_size: few
cdr3_length: 13
j_call: TRBJ2-7
v_call: TRBV27
d_call: .
cdr3_nt: TGTGCCAGCAGTTCGACAGCCTCCTACGAGCAGTACTTC
cdr3_aa: CASSSTASYEQYF

clone_size: .
cdr3_length: 15
j_call: TRBJ1-5
v_call: TRBV4-1
d_call: .
cdr3_nt: TGCGCCAGCAGCCAAGGGGACCCTGGGGCTCAGCCCCAGCATTTT
cdr3_aa: CASSQGDPGAQPQHF

clone_size: few
cdr3_length: 15
j_call: TRBJ1-1
v_call: TRBV7-9
d_call: TRBD1
cdr3_nt: TGTGCCAGCAGCTTACCGGGACAGCATTACACTGAAGCTTTCTTT
cdr3_aa: CASSLPGQHYTEAFF

clone_size: few
cdr3_length: 17
j_call: TRBJ2-1
v_call: TRBV9
d_call: TRBD2
cdr3_nt: TGTGCCAGCAGCCCATCATTAGCGGGAGGGCGATTGAATGAGCAGTTCTTC
cdr3_aa: CASSPSLAGGRLNEQFF

clone_size: .
cdr3_length: 15
j_call: TRBJ1-2
v_call: TRBV4-1
d_call: .
cdr3_nt: TGCGCCAGCACCCTTACCGCAGGGATGGACTATGGCTACACCTTC
cdr3_aa: CASTLTAGMDYGYTF

clone_size: .
cdr3_length: 13
j_call: TRBJ2-3
v_call: TRBV6-1
d_call: .
cdr3_nt: TGTGCCAGCAGTGAAGGGCCGCCCAATACGCAGTATTTT
cdr3_aa: CASSEGPPNTQYF

clone_size: .
cdr3_length: 17
j_call: TRBJ2-4
v_call: TRBV4-1
d_call: .
cdr3_nt: TGCGCCAGCAGCCAAGATAGGGGGGAGCTAGCCAAAAACATTCAGTACTTC
cdr3_aa: CASSQDRGELAKNIQYF

clone_size: many
cdr3_length: 16
j_call: TRBJ2-7
v_call: TRBV7-2
d_call: TRBD2
cdr3_nt: TGTGCCAGCAGCCCGCGTGGGCGGGAGAGCTCCTACGAGCAGTACTTC
cdr3_aa: CASSPRGRESSYEQYF

clone_size: .
cdr3_length: 17
j_call: TRBJ2-7
v_call: TRBV25-1
d_call: TRBD2
cdr3_nt: TGTGCCAGCAGTGCACCACTCCGGACTAGCGGCACCTACGAGCAGTACTTC
cdr3_aa: CASSAPLRTSGTYEQYF

clone_size: many
cdr3_length: 13
j_call: TRBJ1-1
v_call: TRBV12-3/TRBV12-4
d_call: .
cdr3_nt: TGTGCCAGCAGTTTTAGGTCCCAATTAGAAGCTTTCTTT
cdr3_aa: CASSFRSQLEAFF